This entry concerns a single T cell receptor beta chain. The antigen is undetermined. The repertoire was sequenced with immunoSEQ multiplex PCR; TCRdb's copy has only in-frame clones and lacks some. Of about 60,000 clones in the sample, over 65% were seen once. The data belong to a study of siplizumab effects on memory and regulatory T cells. Study results and caveats: Few alloreactive clones mapped to unstimulated subsets.

The sequenced material came from memory CD4+ T cells sorted from blood. The source is a human donor in good health.

CDR3 residues: CASSWDGDSYNSPLHF. DNA for the CDR3: TGTGCCAGCAGCTGGGACGGGGATTCCTATAATTCACCCCTCCACTTT. The chain uses TRBV5-4 and TRBJ1-6; possible D gene TRBD1, 5 bases. Germline lookup yields CDR1 SGHNT and CDR2 YYREEE (reference sequence). V was trimmed by 3 bases and J by 1 base, leaving 11 bases between them. The CDR3 extends over 16 amino acids.